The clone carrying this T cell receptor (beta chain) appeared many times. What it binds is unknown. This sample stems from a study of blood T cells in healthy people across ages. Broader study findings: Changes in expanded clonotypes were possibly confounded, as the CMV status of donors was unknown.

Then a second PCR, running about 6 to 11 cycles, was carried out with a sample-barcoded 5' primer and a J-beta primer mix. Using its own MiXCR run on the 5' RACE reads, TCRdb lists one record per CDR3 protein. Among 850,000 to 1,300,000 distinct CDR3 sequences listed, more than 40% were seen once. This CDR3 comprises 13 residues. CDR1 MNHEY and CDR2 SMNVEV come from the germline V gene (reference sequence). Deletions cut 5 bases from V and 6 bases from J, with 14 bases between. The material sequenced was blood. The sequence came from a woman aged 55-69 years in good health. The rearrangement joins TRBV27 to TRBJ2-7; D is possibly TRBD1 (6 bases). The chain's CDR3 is CASSPKTGREQYF. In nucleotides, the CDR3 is TGTGCCAGCAGTCCCAAGACAGGCCGCGAGCAGTACTTC.